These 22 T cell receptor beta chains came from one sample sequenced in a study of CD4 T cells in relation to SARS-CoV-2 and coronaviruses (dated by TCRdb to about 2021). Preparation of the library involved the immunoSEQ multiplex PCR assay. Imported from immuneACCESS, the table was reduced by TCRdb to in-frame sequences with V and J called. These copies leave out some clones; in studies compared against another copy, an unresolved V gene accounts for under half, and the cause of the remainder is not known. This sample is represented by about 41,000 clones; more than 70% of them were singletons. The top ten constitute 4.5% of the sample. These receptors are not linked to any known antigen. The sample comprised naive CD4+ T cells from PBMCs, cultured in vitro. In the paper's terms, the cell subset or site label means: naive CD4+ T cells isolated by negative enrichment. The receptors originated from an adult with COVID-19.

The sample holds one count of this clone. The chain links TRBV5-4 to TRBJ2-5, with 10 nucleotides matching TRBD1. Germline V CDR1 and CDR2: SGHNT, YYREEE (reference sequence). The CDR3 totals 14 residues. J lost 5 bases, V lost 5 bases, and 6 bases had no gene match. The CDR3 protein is CASSRDRGQETQYF. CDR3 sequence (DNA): TGTGCCAGCAGTCGGGACAGGGGACAGGAGACCCAGTACTTC.

The CDR3 sequence: CASTRRGTGTDTQYF. Written as DNA, the CDR3 is TGTGCCAGTACCCGAAGGGGGACAGGCACAGATACGCAGTATTTT. The rearrangement joins TRBV19 to TRBJ2-3; 7 nucleotides line up with TRBD1. The CDR3 loop spans 15 amino acids. V lost 7 bases to trimming and J lost 1 base; unmatched junction nucleotides: 8. CDR1 is LNHDA and CDR2 is SQIVND in the germline V gene (reference sequence).

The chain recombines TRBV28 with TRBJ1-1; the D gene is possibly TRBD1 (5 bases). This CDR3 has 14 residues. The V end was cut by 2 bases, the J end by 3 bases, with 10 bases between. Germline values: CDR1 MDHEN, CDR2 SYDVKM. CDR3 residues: CASSLTGGDTEAFF. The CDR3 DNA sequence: TGTGCCAGCAGTTTAACAGGTGGGGACACTGAAGCTTTCTTT.

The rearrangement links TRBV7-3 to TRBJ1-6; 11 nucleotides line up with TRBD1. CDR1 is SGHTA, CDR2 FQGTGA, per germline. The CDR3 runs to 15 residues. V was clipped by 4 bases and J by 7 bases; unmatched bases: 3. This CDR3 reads CASSSGTGGNSPLHF. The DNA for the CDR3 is TGTGCCAGCAGCTCGGGGACAGGGGGAAATTCACCCCTCCACTTT.

The CDR3 nucleotides are TGTGCCAGCAGCCAGGATATCTACGAGCAGTACTTC. Its translation is CASSQDIYEQYF. The gene calls are TRBV3-1 (or the pseudogene TRBV3-2) and TRBJ2-7; no reliable D call. The germline V gene has CDR1 LGHDT and CDR2 YNNKEL (reference sequence). The CDR3 consists of 12 residues. Trimming took 3 bases from V and 3 from J, leaving 6 bases between them.

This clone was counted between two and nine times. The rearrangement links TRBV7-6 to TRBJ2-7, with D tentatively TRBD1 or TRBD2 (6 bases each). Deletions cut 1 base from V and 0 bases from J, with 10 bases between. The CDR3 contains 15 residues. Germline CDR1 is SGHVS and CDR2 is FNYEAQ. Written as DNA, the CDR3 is TGTGCCAGCAGCTTAGTGGGGGGCCACTCCTACGAGCAGTACTTC. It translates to CASSLVGGHSYEQYF.

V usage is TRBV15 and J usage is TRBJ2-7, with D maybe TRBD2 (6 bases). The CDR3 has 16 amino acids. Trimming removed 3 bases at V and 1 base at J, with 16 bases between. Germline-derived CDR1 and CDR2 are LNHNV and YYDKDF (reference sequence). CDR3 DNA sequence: TGTGCCACCAGCAGGATTATGAATAGCGGTTCCTACGAGCAGTACTTC. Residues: CATSRIMNSGSYEQYF.

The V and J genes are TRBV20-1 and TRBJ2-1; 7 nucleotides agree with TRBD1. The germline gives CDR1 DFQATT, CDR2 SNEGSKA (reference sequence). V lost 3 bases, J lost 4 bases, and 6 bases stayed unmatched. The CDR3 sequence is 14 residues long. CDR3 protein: CSASQGVHYNEQFF. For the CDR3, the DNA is TGCAGTGCTAGTCAGGGGGTGCATTACAATGAGCAGTTCTTC.

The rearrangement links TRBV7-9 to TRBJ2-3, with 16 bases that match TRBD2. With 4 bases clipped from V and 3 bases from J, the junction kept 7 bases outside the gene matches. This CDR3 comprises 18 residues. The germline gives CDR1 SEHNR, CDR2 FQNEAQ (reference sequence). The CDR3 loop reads CASSSGTSGRAGTDTQYF. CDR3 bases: TGTGCCAGCAGCTCCGGGACTAGCGGGAGGGCCGGGACAGATACGCAGTATTTT.

The CDR3: CASSLRTGPENTEAFF. The CDR3 coding sequence is TGTGCCAGCAGCTTGCGGACAGGGCCGGAAAACACTGAAGCTTTCTTT. The rearrangement uses TRBV7-9 and TRBJ1-1, with 8 bases that match TRBD1. The V and J ends lost 3 bases and 2 bases, in that order; junction bases with no gene match: 8. The CDR3 has 16 amino acids. Germline CDR1 SEHNR, CDR2 FQNEAQ (reference sequence).

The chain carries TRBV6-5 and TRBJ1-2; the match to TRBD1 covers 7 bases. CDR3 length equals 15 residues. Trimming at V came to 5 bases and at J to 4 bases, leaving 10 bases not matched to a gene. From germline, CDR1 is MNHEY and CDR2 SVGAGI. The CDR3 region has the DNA TGTGCCAGCAGTCAGGGGGACACGTCCTTCTATGGCTACACCTTC. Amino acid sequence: CASSQGDTSFYGYTF.

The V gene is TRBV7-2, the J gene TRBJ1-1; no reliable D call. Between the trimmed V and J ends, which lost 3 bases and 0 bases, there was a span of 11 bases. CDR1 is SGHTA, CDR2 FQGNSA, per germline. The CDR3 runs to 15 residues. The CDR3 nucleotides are TGTGCCAGCAGCTTTGCCTCTACGATGAACACTGAAGCTTTCTTT. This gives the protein CASSFASTMNTEAFF.

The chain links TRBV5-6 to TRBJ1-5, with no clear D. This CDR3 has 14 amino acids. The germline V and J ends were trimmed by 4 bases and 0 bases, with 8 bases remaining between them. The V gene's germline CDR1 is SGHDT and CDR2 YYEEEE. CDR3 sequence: CASSLGLSNQPQHF. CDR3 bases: TGTGCCAGCAGCCTCGGTCTTAGCAATCAGCCCCAGCATTTT.

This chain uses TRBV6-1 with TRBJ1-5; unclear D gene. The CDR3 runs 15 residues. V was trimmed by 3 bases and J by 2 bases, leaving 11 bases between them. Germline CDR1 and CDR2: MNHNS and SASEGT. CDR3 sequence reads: CASSDRPMGNQPQHF. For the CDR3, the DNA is TGTGCCAGCAGTGATCGGCCGATGGGCAATCAGCCCCAGCATTTT.

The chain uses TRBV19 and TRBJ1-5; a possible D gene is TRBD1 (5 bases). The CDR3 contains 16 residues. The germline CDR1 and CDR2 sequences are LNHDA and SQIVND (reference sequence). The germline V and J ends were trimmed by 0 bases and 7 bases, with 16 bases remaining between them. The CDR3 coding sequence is TGTGCCAGTAGTATAGATTTTGATCCGAAGGGGCAGCCCCAGCATTTT. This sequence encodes CASSIDFDPKGQPQHF. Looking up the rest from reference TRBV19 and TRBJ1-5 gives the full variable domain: DGGITQSPKYLFRKEGQNVTLSCEQNLNHDAMYWYRQDPGQGLRLIYYSQIVNDFQKGDIAEGYSVSREKKESFPLTVTSAQKNPTAFYLCASSIDFDPKGQPQHFGDGTRLSIL.

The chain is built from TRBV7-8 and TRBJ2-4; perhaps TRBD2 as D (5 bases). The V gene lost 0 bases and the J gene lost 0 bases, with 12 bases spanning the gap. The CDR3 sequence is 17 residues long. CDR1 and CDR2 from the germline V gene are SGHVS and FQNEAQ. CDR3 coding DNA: TGTGCCAGCAGCTTAGCGGCGGGTATACTAGCCAAAAACATTCAGTACTTC. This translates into CASSLAAGILAKNIQYF.

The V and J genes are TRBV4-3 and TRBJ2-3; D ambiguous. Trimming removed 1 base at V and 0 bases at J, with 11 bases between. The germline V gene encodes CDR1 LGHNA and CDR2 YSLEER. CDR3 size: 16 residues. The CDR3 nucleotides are TGCGCCAGCAGCCAAGGCCGCGGTTCTAGCACAGATACGCAGTATTTT. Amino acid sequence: CASSQGRGSSTDTQYF.

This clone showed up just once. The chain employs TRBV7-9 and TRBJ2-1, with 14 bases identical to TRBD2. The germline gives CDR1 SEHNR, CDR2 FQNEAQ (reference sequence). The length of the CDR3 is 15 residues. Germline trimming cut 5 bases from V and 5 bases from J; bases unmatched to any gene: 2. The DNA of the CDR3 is TGTGCCAGCAGCCGGGGACTAGCGGGAGACAATGAGCAGTTCTTC. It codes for CASSRGLAGDNEQFF.

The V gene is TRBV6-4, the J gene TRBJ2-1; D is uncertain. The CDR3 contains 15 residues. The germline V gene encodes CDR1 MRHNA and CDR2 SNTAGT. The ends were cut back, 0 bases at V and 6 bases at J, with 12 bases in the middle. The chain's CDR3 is CASSDSMPGSNEQFF. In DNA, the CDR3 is TGTGCCAGCAGTGACTCGATGCCCGGTAGCAATGAGCAGTTCTTC.

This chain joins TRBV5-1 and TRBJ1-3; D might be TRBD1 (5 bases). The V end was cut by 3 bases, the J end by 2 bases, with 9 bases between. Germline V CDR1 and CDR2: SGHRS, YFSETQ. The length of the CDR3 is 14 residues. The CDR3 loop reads CASSSGTAGNTIYF. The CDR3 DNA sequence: TGCGCCAGCAGCTCCGGGACGGCTGGAAACACCATATATTTT. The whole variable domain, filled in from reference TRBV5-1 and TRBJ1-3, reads KAGVTQTPRYLIKTRGQQVTLSCSPISGHRSVSWYQQTPGQGLQFLFEYFSETQRNKGNFPGRFSGRQFSNSRSEMNVSTLELGDSALYLCASSSGTAGNTIYFGEGSWLTVV.

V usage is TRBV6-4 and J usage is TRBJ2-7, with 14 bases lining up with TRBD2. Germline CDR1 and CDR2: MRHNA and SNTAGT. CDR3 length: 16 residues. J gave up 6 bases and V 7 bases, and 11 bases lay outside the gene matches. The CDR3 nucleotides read TGTGCCAGCAACGAAGGGACTAGCGGGAGAGGTCTCGAGCAGTACTTC. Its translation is CASNEGTSGRGLEQYF.

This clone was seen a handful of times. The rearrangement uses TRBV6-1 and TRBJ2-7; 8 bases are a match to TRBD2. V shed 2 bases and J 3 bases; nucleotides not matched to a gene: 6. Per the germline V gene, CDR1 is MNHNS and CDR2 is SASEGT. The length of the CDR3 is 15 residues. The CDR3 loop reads CASSEFLGTSYEQYF. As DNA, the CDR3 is TGTGCCAGCAGTGAATTTCTCGGGACTAGCTACGAGCAGTACTTC.